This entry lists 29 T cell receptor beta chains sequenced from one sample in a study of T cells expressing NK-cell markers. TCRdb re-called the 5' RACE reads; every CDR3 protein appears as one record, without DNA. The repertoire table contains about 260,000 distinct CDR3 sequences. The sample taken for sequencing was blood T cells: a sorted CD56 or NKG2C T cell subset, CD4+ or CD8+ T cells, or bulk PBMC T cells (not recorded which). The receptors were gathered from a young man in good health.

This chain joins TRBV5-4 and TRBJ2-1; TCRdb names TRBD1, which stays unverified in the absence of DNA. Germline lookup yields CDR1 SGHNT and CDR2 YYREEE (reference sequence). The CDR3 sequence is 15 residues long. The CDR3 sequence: CASSPKDRGGNEQFF.

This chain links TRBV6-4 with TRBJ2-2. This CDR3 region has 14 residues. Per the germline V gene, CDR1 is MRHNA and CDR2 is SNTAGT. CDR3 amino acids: CASSDSFLAGELFF.

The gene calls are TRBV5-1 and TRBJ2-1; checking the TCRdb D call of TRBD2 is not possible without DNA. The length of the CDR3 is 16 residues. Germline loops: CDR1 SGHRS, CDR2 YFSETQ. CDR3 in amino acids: CASSLSGSSSYNEQFF.

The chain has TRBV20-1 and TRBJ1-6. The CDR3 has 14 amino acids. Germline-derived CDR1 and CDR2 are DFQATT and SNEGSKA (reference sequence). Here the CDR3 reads CSARPKLANSPLHF.

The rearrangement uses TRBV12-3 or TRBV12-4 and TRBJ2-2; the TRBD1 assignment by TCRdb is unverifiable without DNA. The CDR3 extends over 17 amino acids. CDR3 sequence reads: CASSLGAGTANTGELFF.

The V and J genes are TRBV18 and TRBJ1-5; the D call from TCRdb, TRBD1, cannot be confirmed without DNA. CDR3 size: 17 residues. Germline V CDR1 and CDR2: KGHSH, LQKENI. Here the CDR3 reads CASSPFSSQGGYQPQHF.

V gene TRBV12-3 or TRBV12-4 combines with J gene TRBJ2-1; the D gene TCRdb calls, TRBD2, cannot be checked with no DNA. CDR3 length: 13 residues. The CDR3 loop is CATSGLVNNEQFF.

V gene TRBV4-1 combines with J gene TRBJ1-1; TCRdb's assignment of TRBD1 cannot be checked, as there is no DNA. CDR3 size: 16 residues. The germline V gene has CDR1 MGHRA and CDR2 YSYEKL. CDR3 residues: CASSQDLTGRGTEAFF.

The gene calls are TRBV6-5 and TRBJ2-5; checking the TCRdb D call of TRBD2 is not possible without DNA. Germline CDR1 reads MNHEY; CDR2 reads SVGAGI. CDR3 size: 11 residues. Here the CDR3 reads CASRGGETQYF.

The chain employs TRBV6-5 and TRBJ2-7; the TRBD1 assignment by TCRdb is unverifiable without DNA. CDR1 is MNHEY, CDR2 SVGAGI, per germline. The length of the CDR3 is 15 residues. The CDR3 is CASSLLRDSSYEQYF.

CDR3 loop: CASSSSRDGSTDTQYF. The chain combines TRBV28 with TRBJ2-3; TCRdb reports TRBD1, a call that lacks DNA to check it against. Germline V gene sequence: CDR1 MDHEN, CDR2 SYDVKM. CDR3 length: 16 residues.

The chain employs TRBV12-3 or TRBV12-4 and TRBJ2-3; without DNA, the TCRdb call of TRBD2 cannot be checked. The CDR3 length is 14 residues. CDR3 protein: CASSLAGGRDTQYF.

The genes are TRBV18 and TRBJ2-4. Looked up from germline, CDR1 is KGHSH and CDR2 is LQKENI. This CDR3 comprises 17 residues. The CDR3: CASSPRGDILAKNIQYF.

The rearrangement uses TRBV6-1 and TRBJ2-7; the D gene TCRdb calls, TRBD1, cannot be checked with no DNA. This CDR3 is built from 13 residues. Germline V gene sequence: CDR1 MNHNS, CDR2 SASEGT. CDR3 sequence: CASSTDRANEQYF.

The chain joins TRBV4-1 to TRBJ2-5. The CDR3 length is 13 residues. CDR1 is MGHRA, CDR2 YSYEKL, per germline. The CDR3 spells CASSRGSGETQYF.

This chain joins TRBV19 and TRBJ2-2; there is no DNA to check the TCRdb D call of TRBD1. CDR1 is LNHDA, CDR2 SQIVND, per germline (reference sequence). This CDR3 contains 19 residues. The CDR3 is CASSIDNGATKPFTGELFF.

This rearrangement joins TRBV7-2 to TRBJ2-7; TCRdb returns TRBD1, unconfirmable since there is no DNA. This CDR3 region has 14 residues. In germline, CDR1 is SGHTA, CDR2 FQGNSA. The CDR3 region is CASSSRTGVYEQYF.

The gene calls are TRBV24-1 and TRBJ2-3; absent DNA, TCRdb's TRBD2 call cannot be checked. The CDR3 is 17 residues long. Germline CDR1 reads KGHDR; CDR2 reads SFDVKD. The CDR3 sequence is CATRTKAQARSTDTQYF.

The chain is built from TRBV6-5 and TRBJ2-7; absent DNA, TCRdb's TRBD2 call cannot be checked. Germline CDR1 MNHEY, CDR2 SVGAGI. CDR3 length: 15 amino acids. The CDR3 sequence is CASSYLPVSSYEQYF.

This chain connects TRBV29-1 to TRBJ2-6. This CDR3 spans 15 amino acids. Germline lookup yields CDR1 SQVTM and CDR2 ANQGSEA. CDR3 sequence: CSVGFGVRGANVLTF.

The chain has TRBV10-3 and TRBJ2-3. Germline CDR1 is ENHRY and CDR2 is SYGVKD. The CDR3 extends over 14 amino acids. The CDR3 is CAISDNPFSDTQYF.

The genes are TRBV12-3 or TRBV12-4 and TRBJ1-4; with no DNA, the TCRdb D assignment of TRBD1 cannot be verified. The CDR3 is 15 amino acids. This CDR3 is CASRSRGPTNEKLFF.

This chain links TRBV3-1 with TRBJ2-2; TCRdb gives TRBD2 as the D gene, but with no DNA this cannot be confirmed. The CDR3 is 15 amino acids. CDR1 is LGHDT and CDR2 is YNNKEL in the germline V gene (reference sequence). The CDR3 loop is CASSQGSAFTGELFF.

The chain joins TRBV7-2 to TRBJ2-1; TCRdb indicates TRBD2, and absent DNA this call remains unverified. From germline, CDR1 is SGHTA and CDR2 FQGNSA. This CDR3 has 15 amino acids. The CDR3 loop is CASSLGPSVYNEQFF.

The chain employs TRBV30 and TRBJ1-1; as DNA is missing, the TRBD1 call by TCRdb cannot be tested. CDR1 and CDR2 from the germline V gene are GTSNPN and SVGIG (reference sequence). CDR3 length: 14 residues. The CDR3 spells CAFTGTGARFEAFF.

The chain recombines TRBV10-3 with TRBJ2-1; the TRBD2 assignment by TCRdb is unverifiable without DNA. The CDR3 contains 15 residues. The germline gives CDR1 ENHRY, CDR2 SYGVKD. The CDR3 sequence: CAISEQLALNNEQFF.

CDR3 sequence: CSAGPGTGDNSPLHF. The gene calls are TRBV20-1 and TRBJ1-6; TCRdb's D gene call, TRBD1, goes unchecked for lack of DNA. The CDR3 covers 15 residues. In germline, CDR1 is DFQATT, CDR2 SNEGSKA (reference sequence).

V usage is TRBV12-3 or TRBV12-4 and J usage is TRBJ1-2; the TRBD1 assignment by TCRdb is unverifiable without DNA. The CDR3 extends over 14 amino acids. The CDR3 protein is CASSLRRGVGGYTF.

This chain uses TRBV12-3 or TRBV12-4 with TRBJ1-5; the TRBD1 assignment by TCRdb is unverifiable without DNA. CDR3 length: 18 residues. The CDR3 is CASSLLGRGVGGNQPQHF.